This T cell receptor (beta chain) was sequenced for a study of CXCR3-negative and CXCR3-positive naive CD8 T cells. UMI-labeled 5' RACE yielded the TRB cDNA libraries. TCRdb reprocessed the 5' RACE reads, keeping one entry per CDR3 protein, no DNA. The sample totals around 130,000 distinct CDR3 sequences. Every individual CD8+ T cell subset underwent sorting in triplicate at approximately 280,000 cells apiece. A word on this clonotype: No antigen is known for it.

The germline V gene has CDR1 SGHNT and CDR2 YYREEE (reference sequence). The CDR3 runs to 17 residues. Study-wide points: Relative to CXCR3-negative naive cells, CXCR3-positive naive cells had more hydrophobic TRB CDR3s. Whereas memory cells differed, naive CXCR3-negative and CXCR3-positive cells shared similar TRBV-TRBJ usage. Most assays were run on fresh PBMCs (CXCR3 expression partially decreased after cryopreservation). Diversity proved comparably high across both naive subsets and much lower in memory CD8+ cells.

Material: naive CXCR3+ CD8+ T cells from blood. The subset is: CD45RO-CCR7+CD27+CD95- naive CD8+ T cells expressing CXCR3 (TNR3+). The chain couples TRBV5-4 to TRBJ2-3; checking the TCRdb D call of TRBD2 is not possible without DNA. The sequence derives from a human donor in good health. Some clones in this sample may be carry-over from other donors' samples. The CDR3 sequence is CASSSPGTSGDGDTQYF.